These T cell receptor beta chains were read from a single sample in a study of T-cell reconstitution after alpha-beta-depleted transplantation in children. TCRdb itself ran the PCR reads through MiXCR, one entry per CDR3 protein. The table lists 240,000 or so distinct CDR3 sequences, 12% of them singletons, with 2.6% in the top ten. Specimen: PBMCs from the stem cell graft donor, collected from the stem cell graft. The receptors were gathered from a human donor who donated a stem cell graft to a child with acute lymphoblastic leukemia. Both conserved end residues are part of each CDR3. The D gene is left open where the match is weak. The listing skips clone size in some rows; elsewhere it reads once, few, many or a size class.

abundance,j_gene,v_gene,d_gene,CDR3aa,CDR3nt
.,TRBJ1-2,TRBV7-3,.,CASSPAGSSLAGYTF,TGTGCCAGCAGCCCCGCTGGGTCGTCTTTGGCTGGCTACACCTTC
.,TRBJ2-3,TRBV4-2,TRBD2,CASSQDSGTSATDTQYF,TGTGCCAGCAGCCAAGATTCGGGGACTAGCGCCACAGATACGCAGTATTTT
many,TRBJ1-5,TRBV5-1,.,CASSLGDADQPQHF,TGCGCCAGCAGCTTGGGGGACGCCGATCAGCCCCAGCATTTT
.,TRBJ2-4,TRBV20-1,.,CSARNPGEAKNIQYF,TGCAGTGCTAGAAACCCGGGAGAGGCCAAAAACATTCAGTACTTC
many,TRBJ2-5,TRBV6-1,.,CASLRTPLTETQYF,TGTGCCAGTCTCAGGACCCCCTTGACAGAGACCCAGTACTTC
many,TRBJ1-5,TRBV2,.,CASSLQRGGNQPQHF,TGTGCCAGCAGTCTCCAGCGAGGGGGGAATCAGCCCCAGCATTTT
many,TRBJ2-7,TRBV5-1,TRBD2,CASSISGSLTNEQYF,TGCGCCAGCAGCATTAGCGGGAGCCTCACCAACGAGCAGTACTTC
many,TRBJ1-2,TRBV9,.,CASSVEVSNYGYTF,TGTGCCAGCAGCGTAGAGGTGTCTAACTATGGCTACACCTTC
many,TRBJ1-2,TRBV20-1,.,CSASGLGGHDYGYTF,TGCAGTGCTAGTGGGCTCGGCGGGCATGACTATGGCTACACCTTC
many,TRBJ2-1,TRBV5-6,TRBD2,CASSRPMGLAGNNEQFF,TGTGCCAGCAGCCGCCCAATGGGACTAGCGGGAAACAATGAGCAGTTCTTC
many,TRBJ1-1,TRBV5-1,TRBD1,CASSSGTGVSTEAFF,TGCGCCAGCAGCTCAGGGACAGGGGTTTCCACTGAAGCTTTCTTT
many,TRBJ2-5,TRBV24-1,TRBD2,CATSHPLAGVEETQYF,TGTGCCACCAGCCACCCGCTCGCGGGAGTGGAAGAGACCCAGTACTTC
many,TRBJ2-7,TRBV5-1,.,CASSLEGLTYEQYF,TGCGCCAGCAGCTTGGAAGGCCTAACCTACGAGCAGTACTTC
many,TRBJ2-4,TRBV28,.,CASSNGRPGRNIQYF,TGTGCCAGCAGCAATGGTCGGCCGGGTAGAAACATTCAGTACTTC
many,TRBJ1-4,TRBV6-5,.,CASSLDLGTTNEKLFF,TGTGCCAGCAGTTTGGACCTTGGGACAACTAATGAAAAACTGTTTTTT
many,TRBJ2-2,TRBV7-9,.,CASSLGTGELFF,TGTGCCAGCAGCTTGGGAACCGGGGAGCTGTTTTTT
many,TRBJ2-2,TRBV9,.,CASSVGPNTGELFF,TGTGCCAGCAGCGTAGGGCCGAACACCGGGGAGCTGTTTTTT
many,TRBJ2-1,TRBV29-1,TRBD2,CSAMGLNNEQFF,TGCAGCGCCATGGGACTAAACAATGAGCAGTTCTTC
.,TRBJ1-1,TRBV19,.,CASSMLRGGDTEAFF,TGTGCCAGTAGTATGTTGAGGGGGGGGGACACTGAAGCTTTCTTT
many,TRBJ2-3,TRBV20-1,.,CSAYSGGRATDTQYF,TGCAGTGCTTACTCAGGGGGGCGTGCAACAGATACGCAGTATTTT
many,TRBJ2-3,TRBV9,.,CASSAGGSLTDTQYF,TGTGCCAGCAGCGCCGGGGGATCCCTCACAGATACGCAGTATTTT
many,TRBJ2-7,TRBV20-1,TRBD1,CSARLSGTVYEQYF,TGCAGTGCTCGTCTAAGTGGGACAGTTTACGAGCAGTACTTC
many,TRBJ2-2,TRBV20-1,.,CSARVRTPVRAGELFF,TGCAGTGCTAGAGTGAGGACCCCGGTCAGGGCCGGGGAGCTGTTTTTT
many,TRBJ2-7,TRBV21-1,.,CASSKPSGGCSSYEQYF,TGTGCCAGCAGCAAACCTAGCGGGGGGTGTAGCTCCTACGAGCAGTACTTC
many,TRBJ2-1,TRBV7-9,.,CASSPITGGSSSYNEQFF,TGTGCCAGCAGCCCCATTACCGGTGGCTCCAGCTCCTACAATGAGCAGTTCTTC
many,TRBJ2-1,TRBV19,TRBD2,CATRRLADTNEQFF,TGTGCCACGCGAAGACTAGCCGACACCAATGAGCAGTTCTTC
many,TRBJ2-7,TRBV28,TRBD2,CASTTPTSGSYEQYF,TGTGCCAGCACCACACCGACTAGCGGGTCCTACGAGCAGTACTTC